Listed below are T cell receptor beta chains from one sample, sequenced in a study of blood T cell repertoires in COVID-19. The protocol was immunoSEQ multiplex PCR, while the TCRdb copy is restricted to in-frame clones and leaves out a portion. The sample contains 25,000 to 35,000 clones, roughly 82% of which appear only once. The material sequenced was peripheral blood. These receptors were taken from a human donor in a cohort sampled during active COVID-19. The CDR3 runs from the conserved cysteine through the conserved F or W. A D gene is named only where the DNA matches it firmly. Clone size is not always given. Where it is, it says once, few, many or a class for expanded clones.

v_gene,j_gene,d_gene,abundance,CDR3aa,CDR3nt
TRBV6-6,TRBJ1-2,NA,NA,CASSSRRNYGYTF,TGTGCCAGCAGCTCCCGCCGGAACTATGGCTACACCTTC
TRBV7-9,TRBJ2-7,NA,NA,CASSLASRLHEQYF,TGTGCCAGCAGCTTAGCCTCCCGGTTGCACGAGCAGTACTTC
TRBV19,TRBJ1-6,NA,NA,CASSISNSPLHF,TGTGCCAGTAGTATCAGTAATTCACCCCTCCACTTT
TRBV6-1,TRBJ2-7,NA,once,CASSEALPPEPYEQYF,TGTGCCAGCAGTGAAGCGCTTCCACCAGAACCCTACGAGCAGTACTTC
TRBV5-1,TRBJ1-2,TRBD1,NA,CASSYGQAGYTF,TGCGCCAGCAGCTATGGACAGGCTGGCTACACCTTC
TRBV4-2,TRBJ1-5,TRBD1,NA,CASSSRTGGDVNQPQHF,TGTGCCAGCAGCTCCCGGACAGGGGGCGACGTCAATCAGCCCCAGCATTTT
TRBV25-1,TRBJ1-3,NA,few,CASSPPGNTIYF,TGTGCCAGCAGCCCTCCTGGAAACACCATATATTTT
TRBV19,TRBJ1-2,TRBD1,NA,CASSRQGAAHGYTF,TGTGCCAGTAGCCGACAGGGGGCTGCTCATGGCTACACCTTC
TRBV10-3,TRBJ2-7,TRBD2,NA,CATVSGALREQYF,TGTGCCACCGTTAGCGGGGCCCTTCGCGAGCAGTACTTC
TRBV2,TRBJ2-3,TRBD2,NA,CASRPMERGGLDTQYF,TGTGCCAGCAGGCCGATGGAGCGGGGGGGCCTGGATACGCAGTATTTT
TRBV6-6,TRBJ1-5,NA,NA,CASRYDQPQHF,TGTGCCAGCAGGTATGATCAGCCCCAGCATTTT
TRBV30,TRBJ1-2,NA,few,CAWSVQQGRSYGYTF,TGTGCCTGGAGTGTACAACAGGGCAGGAGCTATGGCTACACCTTC
TRBV5-6,TRBJ2-7,TRBD1,NA,CASSSRTGGYEQYF,TGTGCCAGCAGCAGCCGGACAGGGGGCTACGAGCAGTACTTC
TRBV11-2,TRBJ2-3,TRBD1,NA,CASSVDRGSDTQYF,TGTGCCAGCAGCGTGGACAGGGGCTCAGATACGCAGTATTTT
TRBV7-3,TRBJ2-1,NA,NA,CASSLWSRVNEQFF,TGTGCCAGCAGCTTATGGTCCAGGGTCAATGAGCAGTTCTTC
TRBV12-3/TRBV12-4,TRBJ2-5,NA,NA,CASTTGVETQYF,TGTGCCAGCACGACGGGAGTGGAGACCCAGTACTTC
TRBV24-1,TRBJ2-3,TRBD1,NA,CATSDKTGFEDTQYF,TGTGCCACCAGTGACAAGACAGGGTTTGAGGATACGCAGTATTTT
TRBV5-8,TRBJ1-2,TRBD1,NA,CASSPGQGNYGYTF,TGTGCCAGCAGCCCGGGACAGGGAAACTATGGCTACACCTTC
TRBV28,TRBJ2-1,TRBD2,NA,CASSLGIGTRWDEQFF,TGTGCCAGCAGTCTGGGGATCGGGACTAGGTGGGATGAGCAGTTCTTC
TRBV9,TRBJ2-7,NA,NA,CASSVIYGDNEQYF,TGTGCCAGCAGCGTTATCTATGGGGACAACGAGCAGTACTTC
TRBV7-8,TRBJ1-1,NA,NA,CASSLGAQNTEAFF,TGTGCCAGCAGCTTAGGGGCTCAGAACACTGAAGCTTTCTTT
TRBV19,TRBJ2-3,NA,NA,CASSAGGADTQYF,TGTGCCAGTAGCGCAGGAGGGGCAGATACGCAGTATTTT
TRBV3-1/TRBV3-2,TRBJ1-3,NA,NA,CASSPPGGNTIYF,TGTGCCAGCAGCCCCCCCGGTGGAAACACCATATATTTT
TRBV10-3,TRBJ1-5,TRBD1,NA,CAISPGQGAYQPQHF,TGTGCCATCAGTCCTGGACAGGGGGCATATCAGCCCCAGCATTTT